The rows below give T cell receptor beta chains drawn from one sample of a study of cytomegalovirus exposure and HLA in healthy donors. The assay was immunoSEQ multiplex PCR, and TCRdb's table has in-frame clones only and misses some. This sample carries approximately 260,000 clones, around 88% of them seen once, and the ten largest clones take roughly 1.2%. Input material: PBMCs. These receptor sequences come from a woman younger than 45 in good health and CMV-seropositive. Each CDR3 is given with its conserved first and last residue. The order of the fields is CDR3 protein, CDR3 DNA, D gene, clone size, V gene, J gene. D genes are given only for firm matches. Part of the rows lack a size; the others show once, few, many or a class for expanded clones.

CDR3 protein: CASSLNPGTASSYEQYF
CDR3 DNA: TGTGCCAGCTCACTAAACCCCGGGACAGCAAGCTCCTACGAGCAGTACTTC
D gene: TRBD1
clone size: .
V gene: TRBV18
J gene: TRBJ2-7

CDR3 protein: CASSLERGWEAFF
CDR3 DNA: TGCGCCAGCAGCTTAGAACGGGGTTGGGAAGCTTTCTTT
D gene: .
clone size: .
V gene: TRBV5-1
J gene: TRBJ1-1

CDR3 protein: CASSTQGAETQYF
CDR3 DNA: TGCGCCAGCAGCACACAGGGGGCAGAGACCCAGTACTTC
D gene: TRBD1
clone size: .
V gene: TRBV5-1
J gene: TRBJ2-5

CDR3 protein: CASSLSRTGVVTDTQYF
CDR3 DNA: TGTGCCAGCAGTTTATCAAGGACAGGGGTAGTAACAGATACGCAGTATTTT
D gene: TRBD1
clone size: .
V gene: TRBV27
J gene: TRBJ2-3

CDR3 protein: CSALNSGWDTEAFF
CDR3 DNA: TGCAGCGCCCTAAATTCCGGGTGGGACACTGAAGCTTTCTTT
D gene: .
clone size: once
V gene: TRBV29-1
J gene: TRBJ1-1

CDR3 protein: CAIRTGGRTNNYSNQPQHF
CDR3 DNA: TGTGCCATCAGGACGGGGGGTCGCACGAACAATTATAGCAATCAGCCCCAGCATTTT
D gene: .
clone size: .
V gene: TRBV10-3
J gene: TRBJ1-5

CDR3 protein: CASSQPRDKNTEAFF
CDR3 DNA: TGCGCCAGCAGCCAACCCCGGGACAAGAACACTGAAGCTTTCTTT
D gene: .
clone size: .
V gene: TRBV4-1
J gene: TRBJ1-1

CDR3 protein: CASSGLAGGPGANVLTF
CDR3 DNA: TGTGCCAGCAGTGGTTTAGCGGGAGGACCTGGGGCCAACGTCCTGACTTTC
D gene: TRBD2
clone size: .
V gene: TRBV2
J gene: TRBJ2-6

CDR3 protein: CASSLGLAGWGKETQYF
CDR3 DNA: TGCGCCAGCAGCTTGGGACTAGCGGGATGGGGGAAAGAGACCCAGTACTTC
D gene: TRBD2
clone size: .
V gene: TRBV5-1
J gene: TRBJ2-5

CDR3 protein: CASHGTAYEQYF
CDR3 DNA: TGTGCCAGCCACGGGACAGCATACGAGCAGTACTTC
D gene: TRBD1
clone size: .
V gene: TRBV27
J gene: TRBJ2-7

CDR3 protein: CAISETGLAGVYEQYF
CDR3 DNA: TGTGCCATCAGTGAGACGGGACTAGCGGGAGTCTACGAGCAGTACTTC
D gene: TRBD2
clone size: once
V gene: TRBV10-3
J gene: TRBJ2-7

CDR3 protein: CASSSGGETQYF
CDR3 DNA: TGTGCCAGCAGTTCGGGAGGAGAGACCCAGTACTTC
D gene: TRBD2
clone size: .
V gene: TRBV7-2
J gene: TRBJ2-5

CDR3 protein: CACWSTGSYNEQFF
CDR3 DNA: TGTGCCTGCTGGTCGACAGGGTCATACAATGAGCAGTTCTTC
D gene: TRBD1
clone size: .
V gene: TRBV30
J gene: TRBJ2-1

CDR3 protein: CASSSTHTSGRSYEQYF
CDR3 DNA: TGTGCCAGCAGCTCTACACATACTAGCGGACGCTCCTACGAGCAGTACTTC
D gene: TRBD2
clone size: .
V gene: TRBV13
J gene: TRBJ2-7

CDR3 protein: CASSYSGAPDTQYF
CDR3 DNA: TGCGCCAGCAGCTATAGCGGCGCGCCGGATACGCAGTATTTT
D gene: .
clone size: .
V gene: TRBV4-1
J gene: TRBJ2-3

CDR3 protein: CASSSLMGGVGQPQHF
CDR3 DNA: TGTGCCAGCAGCTCGCTAATGGGGGGGGTGGGACAGCCCCAGCATTTT
D gene: .
clone size: .
V gene: TRBV7-8
J gene: TRBJ1-5

CDR3 protein: CSVTSSVHNEQFF
CDR3 DNA: TGCAGCGTAACTAGCTCGGTCCACAATGAGCAGTTCTTC
D gene: .
clone size: .
V gene: TRBV29-1
J gene: TRBJ2-1

CDR3 protein: CASSVGVSYEQYF
CDR3 DNA: TGTGCCAGCAGCGTCGGGGTATCCTACGAGCAGTACTTC
D gene: .
clone size: .
V gene: TRBV9
J gene: TRBJ2-7

CDR3 protein: CASSRNPGSNQPQHF
CDR3 DNA: TGTGCCAGCAGTCGGAACCCAGGGAGCAATCAGCCCCAGCATTTT
D gene: .
clone size: .
V gene: TRBV27
J gene: TRBJ1-5

CDR3 protein: CASSKDRGGRETQYF
CDR3 DNA: TGTGCCAGCAGCAAAGACAGGGGAGGAAGAGAGACCCAGTACTTC
D gene: .
clone size: few
V gene: TRBV21-1
J gene: TRBJ2-5